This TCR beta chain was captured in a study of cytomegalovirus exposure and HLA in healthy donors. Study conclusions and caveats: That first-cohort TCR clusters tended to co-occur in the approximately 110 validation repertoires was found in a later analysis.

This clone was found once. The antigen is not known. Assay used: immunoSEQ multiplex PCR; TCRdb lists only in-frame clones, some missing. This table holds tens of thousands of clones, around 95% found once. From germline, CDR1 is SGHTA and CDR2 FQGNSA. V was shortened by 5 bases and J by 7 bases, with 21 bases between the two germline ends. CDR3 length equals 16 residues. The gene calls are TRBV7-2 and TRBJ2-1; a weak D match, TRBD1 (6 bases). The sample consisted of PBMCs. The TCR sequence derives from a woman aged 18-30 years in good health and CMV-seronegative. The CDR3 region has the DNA TGTGCCAGCAGCACCCCATACAGGGTGGGATTAAATGAGCAGTTCTTC. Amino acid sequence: CASSTPYRVGLNEQFF.